The T cell receptor (beta chain) under discussion was sequenced for a study of PD-1 blockade in classical Hodgkin lymphoma. Using immunoSEQ multiplex PCR, the repertoire was profiled, and TCRdb retains in-frame clones only, with some absent. This table holds over 80,000 clones, 78% found once. This clone came up once. Time point: cycle 4 day 1 (C4D1), after 5 to 7 weeks of nivolumab. Each and every patient relapsed after autologous stem cell transplantation, and patients got differing brentuximab vedotin exposure. This CDR3 is 15 amino acids long. Germline V lookup: CDR1 SGDLS, CDR2 YYNGEE. With 4 bases removed from V and 5 bases from J, the gap between germline ends came to 16 bases.

The chain joins TRBV9 to TRBJ1-5, with a tentative D call TRBD1 (5 bases). The clonotype originates from a human donor with classical Hodgkin lymphoma. The starting material was peripheral blood mononuclear cells (PBMCs), obtained before the fourth cycle of nivolumab. CDR3 amino acids: CASSPTGQGYQPQHF. DNA of the CDR3: TGTGCCAGCAGCCCGACTGGGCAGGGTTATCAGCCCCAGCATTTT.